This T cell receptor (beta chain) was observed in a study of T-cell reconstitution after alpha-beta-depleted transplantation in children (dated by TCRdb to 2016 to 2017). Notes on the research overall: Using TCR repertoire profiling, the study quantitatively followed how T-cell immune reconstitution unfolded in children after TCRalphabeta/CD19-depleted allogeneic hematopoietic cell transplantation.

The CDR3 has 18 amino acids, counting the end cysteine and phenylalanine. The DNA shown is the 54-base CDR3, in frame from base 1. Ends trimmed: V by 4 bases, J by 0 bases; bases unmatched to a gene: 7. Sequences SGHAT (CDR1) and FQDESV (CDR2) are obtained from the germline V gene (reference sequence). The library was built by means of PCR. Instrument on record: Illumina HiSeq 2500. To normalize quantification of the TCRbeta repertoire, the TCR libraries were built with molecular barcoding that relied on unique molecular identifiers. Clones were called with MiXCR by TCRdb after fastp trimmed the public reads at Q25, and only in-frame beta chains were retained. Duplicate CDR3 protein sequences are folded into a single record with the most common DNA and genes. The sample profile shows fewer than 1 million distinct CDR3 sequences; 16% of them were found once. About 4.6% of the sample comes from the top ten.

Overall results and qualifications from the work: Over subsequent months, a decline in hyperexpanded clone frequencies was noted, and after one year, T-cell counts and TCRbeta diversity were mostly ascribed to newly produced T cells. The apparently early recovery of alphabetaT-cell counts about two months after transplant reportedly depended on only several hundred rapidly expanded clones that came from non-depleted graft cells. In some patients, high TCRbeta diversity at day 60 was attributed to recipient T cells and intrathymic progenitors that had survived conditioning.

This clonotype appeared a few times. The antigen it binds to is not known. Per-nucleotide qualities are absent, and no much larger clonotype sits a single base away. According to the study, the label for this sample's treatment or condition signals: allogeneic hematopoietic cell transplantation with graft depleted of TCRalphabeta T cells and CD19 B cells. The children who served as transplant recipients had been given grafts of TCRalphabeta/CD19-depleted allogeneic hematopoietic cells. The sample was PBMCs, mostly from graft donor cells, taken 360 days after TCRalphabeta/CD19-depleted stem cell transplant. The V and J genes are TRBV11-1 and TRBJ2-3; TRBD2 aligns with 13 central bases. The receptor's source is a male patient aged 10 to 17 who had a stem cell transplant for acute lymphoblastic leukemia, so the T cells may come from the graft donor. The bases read TGTGCCAGCAGCTCAACTAGCGGGAGGGCCGCTAGCACAGATACGCAGTATTTT. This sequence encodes CASSSTSGRAASTDTQYF.